What follows is one T cell receptor (beta chain) and its context. The data derive from a study of CD8 T cells in Susac syndrome. Trimming left V 6 bases short and J 7 bases short, with 7 bases between. CDR1 and CDR2 (germline): LGHDT, YNNKEL (reference sequence). The CDR3 spans 11 residues. The authors reverse transcribed roughly 0.45 to 1 ug RNA with random hexamers. TCRdb analysed the immunoSEQ multiplex PCR reads with MiXCR anew, one entry per CDR3 protein. Seen here are 160,000 or so distinct CDR3 sequences, roughly 94% observed once, and the top ten hold roughly 0.19%. The chain joins TRBV3-1 to TRBJ2-1, with D possibly called TRBD1 or TRBD2 (5 bases each). Sample: CD8+ T cells from PBMCs. This TCR came from a human donor with multiple sclerosis. The chain's CDR3 is CASRGVNEQFF. CDR3 nucleotides: TGTGCCAGCAGGGGGGTAAATGAGCAGTTCTTC.